This record looks at one T cell receptor (beta chain) sequence and its context. Sorting of PBMCs yielded the CD4+ and CD8+ T cells. The data were obtained in a study of CD8+ T cells in alopecia areata. CDR3 length: 15 amino acids. The germline CDR1 and CDR2 sequences are LNHNV and YYDKDF (reference sequence). Germline trimming cut 1 base from V and 5 bases from J; bases unmatched to any gene: 7. Sequencing used cDNA as its template, made by extracting RNA and reverse transcribing it. TCRdb's table, derived via immunoSEQ multiplex PCR, lists solely in-frame clones and lacks some. The sample lists 150,000 or so clones; 40% to 65% were seen once.

The sample here was CD8+ T cells sorted from blood, taken at week 0. The V and J genes are TRBV15 and TRBJ2-7; TRBD1 matches at 8 bases. The TCR originated in a human donor with alopecia areata. In DNA, the CDR3 is TGTGCCACCAGCAGAGGCCGACAGGGGTTCGACGAGCAGTACTTC. It specifies CATSRGRQGFDEQYF. The whole variable domain, remainder taken from reference TRBV15 and TRBJ2-7, is DAMVIQNPRYQVTQFGKPVTLSCSQTLNHNVMYWYQQKSSQAPKLLFHYYDKDFNNEADTPDNFQSRRPNTSFCFLDIRSPGLGDTAMYLCATSRGRQGFDEQYFGPGTRLTVT.